This entry lists 26 T cell receptor beta chains sequenced from one sample in a study of blood T cell repertoires in COVID-19. TCRdb's table, derived via immunoSEQ multiplex PCR, lists solely in-frame clones and lacks some. The table lists about 64,000 clones, 80% to 90% of them singletons. The sequenced sample was peripheral blood. Source of these receptors: a man between 35 and 55 years old with acute or convalescent COVID-19.

V and J are TRBV11-2 and TRBJ2-2, with 8 bases aligning to TRBD2. Germline V gene data show CDR1 as SGHAT and CDR2 as FQNNGV. This CDR3 spans 15 amino acids. J was trimmed by 4 bases and V by 3 bases; bases with no gene match: 4. The CDR3 DNA is TGTGCCAGCAGCTTTCGGGGGGGTGGCACCGGGGAGCTGTTTTTT. As protein: CASSFRGGGTGELFF.

This clone was counted a few times. The rearrangement joins TRBV19 to TRBJ1-5; 7 bases line up with TRBD1. The V and J ends lost 1 base and 5 bases, in that order; junction bases with no gene match: 2. Germline-derived CDR1 and CDR2 are LNHDA and SQIVND (reference sequence). The CDR3 is made up of 14 amino acids. CDR3 bases: TGTGCCAGTAGTATAGGACAGGGCCATCAGCCCCAGCATTTT. Protein product: CASSIGQGHQPQHF. The full variable domain, in which reference TRBV19 and TRBJ1-5 provide the parts outside the CDR3, is DGGITQSPKYLFRKEGQNVTLSCEQNLNHDAMYWYRQDPGQGLRLIYYSQIVNDFQKGDIAEGYSVSREKKESFPLTVTSAQKNPTAFYLCASSIGQGHQPQHFGDGTRLSIL.

The CDR3 spells CATGTGKPDIQYF. The DNA of the CDR3 is TGTGCCACGGGGACAGGGAAGCCGGACATTCAGTACTTC. The gene calls are TRBV24-1 and TRBJ2-4; 9 bases match TRBD1. Germline V lookup: CDR1 KGHDR, CDR2 SFDVKD. J was trimmed by 8 bases and V by 10 bases; bases with no gene match: 8. The CDR3 is made up of 13 amino acids.

The chain joins TRBV27 to TRBJ2-1, with D possibly being TRBD1 (5 bases). Deletions cut 2 bases from V and 8 bases from J, with 10 bases between. The CDR3 totals 13 residues. CDR1 and CDR2 from the germline V gene are MNHEY and SMNVEV (reference sequence). The CDR3 sequence: CASSLIGVHEQFF. The CDR3 nucleotides are TGTGCCAGCAGTTTAATAGGGGTGCATGAGCAGTTCTTC.

The V call is TRBV11-2, the J call TRBJ2-3, with TRBD2 matching over 14 bases. The CDR3 is 17 residues long. Trimming took 5 bases from V and 6 from J; bases not matched to a gene: 10. Germline V gene lookup returns CDR1 SGHAT and CDR2 FQNNGV. The CDR3 nucleotides read TGTGCCAGCAGCCGCATTGGACTAGCGGGGGGTGGGGATACGCAGTATTTT. Protein sequence: CASSRIGLAGGGDTQYF.

J is TRBJ1-2 and V is TRBV5-1; 9 bases fit TRBD1. The length of the CDR3 is 15 residues. Germline CDR1 is SGHRS and CDR2 is YFSETQ. Trimming cost V 4 bases and J 7 bases; bases outside gene matches: 11. DNA of the CDR3: TGCGCCAGCAGCGAGGGGGACAGGGATGGTGCTGGCTACACCTTC. This encodes CASSEGDRDGAGYTF.

V is TRBV4-1 and J is TRBJ1-1; 7 bases are shared with TRBD1. The germline V gene has CDR1 MGHRA and CDR2 YSYEKL. CDR3 length: 13 residues. With V trimmed by 10 bases and J by 1 base, 6 bases remained unmatched. In DNA, the CDR3 is TGCGCCACACAGGGGTCTAAGAACACTGAAGCTTTCTTT. Protein product: CATQGSKNTEAFF.

The chain uses TRBV10-3 and TRBJ1-2; possibly TRBD1 for D (5 bases). In germline, CDR1 is ENHRY, CDR2 SYGVKD. The CDR3 covers 17 residues. V lost 0 bases to trimming and J lost 1 base, with 15 bases between them. The CDR3: CAISESVAGFYNYGYTF. As DNA, the CDR3 is TGTGCCATCAGTGAGTCGGTAGCAGGGTTTTATAACTATGGCTACACCTTC.

The rearrangement uses TRBV7-9 and TRBJ1-1; D is perhaps TRBD1 (6 bases). Trimming shortened V by 1 base and J by 4 bases, and 7 bases separated the two germline ends. There are 13 residues in the CDR3. The germline CDR1 and CDR2 sequences are SEHNR and FQNEAQ (reference sequence). CDR3 DNA sequence: TGTGCCAGCAGCTTAGAGGACAGCACTGAAGCTTTCTTT. Protein: CASSLEDSTEAFF.

This clone was seen more than once but under ten times. CDR3 in DNA: TGTGCCAGCAGTTCAGACAGGGAAAATTCACCCCTCCACTTT. Protein: CASSSDRENSPLHF. The chain is built from TRBV6-4 and TRBJ1-6, with 7 bases lining up with TRBD1. Germline V gene data show CDR1 as MRHNA and CDR2 as SNTAGT. The V gene end was trimmed by 5 bases and the J gene end by 7 bases; junction bases not matched to a gene: 5. The CDR3 runs 14 residues.

This rearrangement joins TRBV5-8 to TRBJ1-2; D is undetermined. Germline V gene lookup returns CDR1 SGHTS and CDR2 YDEGEE. V was shortened by 6 bases and J by 13 bases, with 13 bases between the two germline ends. This CDR3 comprises 10 residues. The CDR3 sequence is CASIGPGGTF. CDR3 coding DNA: TGTGCCAGCATCGGGCCAGGAGGCACCTTC.

This clone was recorded a few times. CDR3 sequence (DNA): TGCGCCAGCAGCCCAAGACAGGGTTACGAGCAGTACTTC. Protein product: CASSPRQGYEQYF. This sequence joins TRBV4-1 and TRBJ2-7; 7 bases are a match to TRBD1. Losses at the gene ends were 4 bases for V and 4 bases for J; bases not matched to a gene: 4. Germline CDR1 and CDR2: MGHRA and YSYEKL. The CDR3 runs to 13 residues.

This chain links TRBV3-1 (or the pseudogene TRBV3-2) with TRBJ1-2, with 11 bases aligning to TRBD1. In germline, CDR1 is LGHDT, CDR2 YNNKEL (reference sequence). This CDR3 region has 16 residues. The ends lost 4 bases at V and 4 bases at J; junction bases unmatched: 8. The CDR3 loop reads CASSPITGQGAYGYTF. DNA of the CDR3: TGTGCCAGCAGCCCTATAACCGGACAGGGGGCCTATGGCTACACCTTC.

The chain combines TRBV5-1 with TRBJ1-2; TRBD1 matches at 9 bases. The CDR3 has 13 residues. V lost 5 bases, J lost 6 bases, and 5 bases stayed unmatched. Germline V gene data show CDR1 as SGHRS and CDR2 as YFSETQ. In DNA, the CDR3 is TGCGCCAGCAGGACAGGGGGTAGGGATGGCTACACCTTC. Residues: CASRTGGRDGYTF.

The chain combines TRBV4-2 with TRBJ1-1; D may be TRBD1 (5 bases). V was trimmed by 2 bases and J by 1 base, leaving 8 bases between them. Germline V gene sequence: CDR1 LGHNA, CDR2 YNFKEQ. The CDR3 contains 14 residues. Written as DNA, the CDR3 is TGTGCCAGCAGCCAACAGGGTGGGAACACTGAAGCTTTCTTT. Translating gives CASSQQGGNTEAFF.

This clone was counted a single time. V gene TRBV6-5 combines with J gene TRBJ1-6, with D possibly being TRBD1 (6 bases). CDR3 length equals 15 residues. CDR1 is MNHEY, CDR2 SVGAGI, per germline. V lost 6 bases and J 7 bases, leaving 16 bases between the germline ends. CDR3 sequence (DNA): TGTGCCAGCAGCCGCGGACAGCGTCTCAATTCACCCCTCCACTTT. Protein: CASSRGQRLNSPLHF.

This clone occurred a few times. CDR3 nucleotides: TGTGCCAGTGGTGTGAAGGCGGGCAACACTGAAGCTTTCTTT. It yields the protein CASGVKAGNTEAFF. The chain joins TRBV19 to TRBJ1-1, with unresolved D. Germline assignment: CDR1 LNHDA and CDR2 SQIVND (reference sequence). The CDR3 is made up of 14 amino acids. Trimming took off 8 bases at V and 2 bases at J, with 15 bases between the two ends.

The rearrangement joins TRBV3-1 (or the pseudogene TRBV3-2) to TRBJ1-1; possible D gene TRBD1, 5 bases. The length of the CDR3 is 14 residues. Trimming left V 3 bases short and J 1 base short, with 9 bases between. Germline CDR1 is LGHDT and CDR2 is YNNKEL (reference sequence). CDR3: CASSHRTGNTEAFF. The CDR3 DNA is TGTGCCAGCAGCCACCGTACAGGGAACACTGAAGCTTTCTTT.

This sequence joins TRBV27 and TRBJ1-3, with 9 bases that match TRBD1. V dropped 7 bases and J dropped 4; count of bases not matched to a gene: 5. The CDR3 runs 14 residues. Germline V gene data show CDR1 as MNHEY and CDR2 as SMNVEV (reference sequence). The CDR3 is CASNGDRVGNTIYF. Here the CDR3 DNA reads TGTGCCAGCAACGGGGACAGGGTCGGAAACACCATATATTTT.

This clone turned up a few times. This chain links TRBV10-3 with TRBJ1-2; D ambiguous. This CDR3 has 15 amino acids. V was pared by 0 bases and J by 2 bases, with 10 bases between. CDR1 ENHRY and CDR2 SYGVKD come from the germline V gene. The DNA of the CDR3 is TGTGCCATCAGTGAGTCTATAGGGAGGAACTATGGCTACACCTTC. Translating gives CAISESIGRNYGYTF.

This clone was seen just once. The V and J genes are TRBV24-1 and TRBJ2-3, with 8 bases aligning to TRBD2. Germline V lookup: CDR1 KGHDR, CDR2 SFDVKD. The CDR3 sequence is 18 residues long. The V and J ends lost 3 bases and 1 base, in that order; junction bases with no gene match: 11. CDR3 residues: CATSDLQTISGGTDTQYF. The CDR3, as DNA: TGTGCCACCAGTGATCTGCAGACTATTAGCGGGGGCACAGATACGCAGTATTTT.

This CDR3 is CASSFPSETQYF. CDR3 coding DNA: TGTGCCAGCAGCTTTCCTTCAGAGACCCAGTACTTC. The rearrangement links TRBV11-2 to TRBJ2-5; D remains unclear. The CDR3 is made up of 12 amino acids. CDR1 and CDR2 (germline): SGHAT, FQNNGV. The V and J ends lost 3 bases and 4 bases respectively, with 6 bases between them.

The rearrangement joins TRBV6-5 to TRBJ2-1; D is uncertain. In germline, CDR1 is MNHEY, CDR2 SVGAGI. Trimming removed 5 bases from V and 0 bases from J, with 11 bases in between. The CDR3 totals 15 residues. The CDR3 region has the DNA TGTGCCAGCAGTACGATATGGAGCTCCTACAATGAGCAGTTCTTC. It translates to CASSTIWSSYNEQFF.

V gene TRBV29-1 combines with J gene TRBJ1-1; the match to TRBD1 covers 10 bases. Germline loops: CDR1 SQVTM, CDR2 ANQGSEA. The junction had 7 bases not matched to a gene; V was cut back by 4 bases and J by 5 bases. The CDR3 is 14 residues long. The DNA for the CDR3 is TGCAGCGTTGGGTCGGGACAGGGGAGAACTGAAGCTTTCTTT. It translates to CSVGSGQGRTEAFF.

The chain has TRBV9 and TRBJ1-1, with D uncertain. Germline lookup yields CDR1 SGDLS and CDR2 YYNGEE. The CDR3 consists of 12 residues. V lost 3 bases and J 5 bases, leaving 8 bases between the germline ends. The CDR3 DNA sequence: TGTGCCAGCAGCGGGTTCGGGACTGAAGCTTTCTTT. Its translation: CASSGFGTEAFF.

This clone was observed a few times. The CDR3 nucleotides read TGTGCCAGTAGTCCCCCACCGGACAGGGGGCTTCGAAATCAGCCCCAGCATTTT. Protein: CASSPPPDRGLRNQPQHF. This chain uses TRBV19 with TRBJ1-5; 11 nucleotides agree with TRBD1. The CDR3 has 18 amino acids. Per germline, CDR1 LNHDA and CDR2 SQIVND (reference sequence). Losses at the gene ends were 5 bases for V and 4 bases for J; bases not matched to a gene: 13.